This TCR beta chain originates from a study of T cell responses to AZD1222 COVID-19 vaccine. Study-wide results and limits: Clonal diversity was possibly underestimated, and the donors were mostly white British, with more females. The CD4 TCRs associated with vaccination extended across spike and predominated at 160-218 and 743-854.

The trim removed 0 bases at V and 2 bases at J, leaving 10 bases unmatched. Germline V gene sequence: CDR1 SGHNT, CDR2 YYREEE (reference sequence). The CDR3 runs 20 residues. This table comes from immunoSEQ multiplex PCR, and its TCRdb copy is limited to in-frame clones, with some not included. The sample yields 95,000 to 120,000 clones, about nine tenths seen once. With regard to this clone: Its target is unknown.

The J gene is TRBJ2-3, the V gene TRBV5-4; TRBD2 matches at 15 bases. This sequence was found in an adult in good health. The sequencing used peripheral blood, collected on day 0 of MenACWY control vaccination. This CDR3 reads CASSLVGLAGGTLPTDTQYF. CDR3 coding DNA: TGTGCCAGCAGCTTGGTCGGACTAGCGGGGGGGACTCTCCCCACAGATACGCAGTATTTT.